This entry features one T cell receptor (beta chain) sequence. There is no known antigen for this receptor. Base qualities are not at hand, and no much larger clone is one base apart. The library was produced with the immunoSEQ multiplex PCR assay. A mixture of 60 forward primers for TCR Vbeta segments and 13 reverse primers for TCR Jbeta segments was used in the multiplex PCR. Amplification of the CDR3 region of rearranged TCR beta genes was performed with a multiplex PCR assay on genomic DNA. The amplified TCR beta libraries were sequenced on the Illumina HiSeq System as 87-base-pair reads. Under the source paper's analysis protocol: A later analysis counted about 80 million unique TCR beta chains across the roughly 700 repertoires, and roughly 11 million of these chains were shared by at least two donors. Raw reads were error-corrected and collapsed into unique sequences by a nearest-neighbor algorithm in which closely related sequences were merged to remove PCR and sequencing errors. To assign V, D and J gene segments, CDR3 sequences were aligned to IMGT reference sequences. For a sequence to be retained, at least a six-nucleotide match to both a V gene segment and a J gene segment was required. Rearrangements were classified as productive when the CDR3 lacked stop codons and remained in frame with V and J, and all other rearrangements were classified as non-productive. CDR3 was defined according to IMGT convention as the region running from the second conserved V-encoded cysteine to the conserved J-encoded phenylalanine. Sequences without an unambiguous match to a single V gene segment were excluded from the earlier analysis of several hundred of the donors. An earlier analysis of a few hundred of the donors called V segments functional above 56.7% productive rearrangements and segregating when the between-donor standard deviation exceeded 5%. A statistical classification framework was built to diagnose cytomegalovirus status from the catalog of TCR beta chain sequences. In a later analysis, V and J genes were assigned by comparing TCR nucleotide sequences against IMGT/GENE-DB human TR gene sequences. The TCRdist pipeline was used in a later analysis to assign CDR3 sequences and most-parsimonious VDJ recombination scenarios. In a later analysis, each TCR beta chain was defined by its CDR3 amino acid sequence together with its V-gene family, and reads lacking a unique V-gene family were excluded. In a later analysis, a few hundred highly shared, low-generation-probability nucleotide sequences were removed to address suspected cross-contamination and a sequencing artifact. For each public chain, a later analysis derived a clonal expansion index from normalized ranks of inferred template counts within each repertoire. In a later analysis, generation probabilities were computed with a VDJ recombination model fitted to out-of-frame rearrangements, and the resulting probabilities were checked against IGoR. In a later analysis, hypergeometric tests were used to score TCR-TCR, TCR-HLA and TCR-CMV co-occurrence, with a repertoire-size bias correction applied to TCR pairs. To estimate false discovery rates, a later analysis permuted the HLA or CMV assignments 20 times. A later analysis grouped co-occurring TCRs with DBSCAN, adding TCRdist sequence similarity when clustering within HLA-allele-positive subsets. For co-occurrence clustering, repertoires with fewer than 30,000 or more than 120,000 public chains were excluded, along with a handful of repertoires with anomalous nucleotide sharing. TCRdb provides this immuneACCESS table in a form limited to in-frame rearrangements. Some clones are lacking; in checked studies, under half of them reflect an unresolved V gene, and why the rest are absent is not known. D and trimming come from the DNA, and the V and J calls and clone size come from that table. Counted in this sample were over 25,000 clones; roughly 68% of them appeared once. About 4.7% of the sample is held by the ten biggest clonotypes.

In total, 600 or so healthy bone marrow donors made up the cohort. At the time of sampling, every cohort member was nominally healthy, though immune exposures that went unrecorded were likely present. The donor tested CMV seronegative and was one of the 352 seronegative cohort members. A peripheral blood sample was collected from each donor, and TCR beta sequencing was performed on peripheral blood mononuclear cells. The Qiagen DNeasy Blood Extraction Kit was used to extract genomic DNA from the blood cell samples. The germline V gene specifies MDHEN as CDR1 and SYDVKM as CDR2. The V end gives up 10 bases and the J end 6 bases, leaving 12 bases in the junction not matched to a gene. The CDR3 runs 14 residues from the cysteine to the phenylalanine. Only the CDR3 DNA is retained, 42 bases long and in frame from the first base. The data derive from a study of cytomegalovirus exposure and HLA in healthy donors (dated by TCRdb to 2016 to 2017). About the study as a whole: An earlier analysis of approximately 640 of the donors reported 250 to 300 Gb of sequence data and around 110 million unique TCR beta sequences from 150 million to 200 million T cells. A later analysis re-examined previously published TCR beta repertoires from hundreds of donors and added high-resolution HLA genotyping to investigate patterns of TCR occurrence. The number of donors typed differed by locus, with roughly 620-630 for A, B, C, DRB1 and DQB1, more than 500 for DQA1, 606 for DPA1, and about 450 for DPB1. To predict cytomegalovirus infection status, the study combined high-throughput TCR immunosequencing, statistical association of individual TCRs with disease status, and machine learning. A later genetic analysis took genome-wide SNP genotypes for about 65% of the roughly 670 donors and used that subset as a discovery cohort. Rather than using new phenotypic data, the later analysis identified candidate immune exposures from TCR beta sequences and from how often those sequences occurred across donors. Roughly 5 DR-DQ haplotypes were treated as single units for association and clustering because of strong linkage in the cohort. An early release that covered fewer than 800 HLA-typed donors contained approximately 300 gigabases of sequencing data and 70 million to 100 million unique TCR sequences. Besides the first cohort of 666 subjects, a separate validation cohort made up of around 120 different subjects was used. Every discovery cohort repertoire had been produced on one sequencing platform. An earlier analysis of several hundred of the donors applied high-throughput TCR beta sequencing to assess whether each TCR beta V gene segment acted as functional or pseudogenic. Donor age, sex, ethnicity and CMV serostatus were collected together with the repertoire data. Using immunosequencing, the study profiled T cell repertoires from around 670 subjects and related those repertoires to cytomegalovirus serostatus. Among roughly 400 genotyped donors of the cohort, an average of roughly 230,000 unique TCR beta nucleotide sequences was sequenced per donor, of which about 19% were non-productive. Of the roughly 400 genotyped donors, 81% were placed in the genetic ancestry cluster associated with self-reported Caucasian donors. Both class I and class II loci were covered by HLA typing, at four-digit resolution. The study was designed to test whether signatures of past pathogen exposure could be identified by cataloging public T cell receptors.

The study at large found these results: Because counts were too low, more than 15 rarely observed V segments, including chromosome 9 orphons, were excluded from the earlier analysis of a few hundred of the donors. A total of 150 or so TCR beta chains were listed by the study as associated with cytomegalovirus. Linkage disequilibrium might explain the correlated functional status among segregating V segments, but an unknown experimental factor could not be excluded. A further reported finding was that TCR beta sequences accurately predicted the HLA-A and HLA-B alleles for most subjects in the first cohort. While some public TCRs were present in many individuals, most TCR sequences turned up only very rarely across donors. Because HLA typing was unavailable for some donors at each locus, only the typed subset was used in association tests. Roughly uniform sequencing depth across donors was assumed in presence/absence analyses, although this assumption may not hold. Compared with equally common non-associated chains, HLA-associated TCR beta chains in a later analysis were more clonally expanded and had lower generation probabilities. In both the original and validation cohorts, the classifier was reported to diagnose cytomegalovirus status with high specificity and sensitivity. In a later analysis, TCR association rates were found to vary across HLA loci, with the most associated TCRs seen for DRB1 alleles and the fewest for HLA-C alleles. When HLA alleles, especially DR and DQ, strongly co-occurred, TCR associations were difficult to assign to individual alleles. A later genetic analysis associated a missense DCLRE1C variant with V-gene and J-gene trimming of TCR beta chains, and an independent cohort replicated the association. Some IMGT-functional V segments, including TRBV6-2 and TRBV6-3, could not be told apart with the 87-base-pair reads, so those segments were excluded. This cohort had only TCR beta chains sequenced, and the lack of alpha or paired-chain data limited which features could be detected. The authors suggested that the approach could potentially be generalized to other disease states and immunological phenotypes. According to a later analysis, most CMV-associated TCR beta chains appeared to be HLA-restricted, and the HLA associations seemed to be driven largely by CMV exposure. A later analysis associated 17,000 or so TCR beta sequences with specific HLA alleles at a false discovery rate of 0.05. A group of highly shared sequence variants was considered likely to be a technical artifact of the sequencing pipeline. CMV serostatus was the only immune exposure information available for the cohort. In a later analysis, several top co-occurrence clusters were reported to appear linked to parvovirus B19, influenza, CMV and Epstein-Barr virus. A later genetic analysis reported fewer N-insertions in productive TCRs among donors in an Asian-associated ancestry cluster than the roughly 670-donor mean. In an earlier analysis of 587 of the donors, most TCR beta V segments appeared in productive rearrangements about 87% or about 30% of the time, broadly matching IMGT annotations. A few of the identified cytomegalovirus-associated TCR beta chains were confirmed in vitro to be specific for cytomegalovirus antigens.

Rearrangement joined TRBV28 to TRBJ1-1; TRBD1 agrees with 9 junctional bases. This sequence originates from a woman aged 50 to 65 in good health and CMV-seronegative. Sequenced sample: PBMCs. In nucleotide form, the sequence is TGTGCCATCTACCGGACAGGGGAGGTCCCTGAAGCTTTCTTT. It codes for CAIYRTGEVPEAFF.